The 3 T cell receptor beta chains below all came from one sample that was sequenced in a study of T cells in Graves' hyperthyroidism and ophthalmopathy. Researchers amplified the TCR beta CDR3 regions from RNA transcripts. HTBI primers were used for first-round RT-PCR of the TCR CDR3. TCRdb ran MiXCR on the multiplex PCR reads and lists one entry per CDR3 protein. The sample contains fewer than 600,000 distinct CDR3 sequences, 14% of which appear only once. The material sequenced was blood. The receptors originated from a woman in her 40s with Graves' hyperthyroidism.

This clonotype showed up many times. Here the CDR3 reads CASSVTGGETEAFF. Written as DNA, the CDR3 is TGTGCCAGCAGCGTGACAGGGGGCGAGACTGAAGCTTTCTTT. The chain is built from TRBV7-3 and TRBJ1-1, with 10 bases matching TRBD1. V lost 5 bases, J lost 5 bases, and 5 bases stayed unmatched. The CDR3 sequence is 14 residues long. In germline, CDR1 is SGHTA, CDR2 FQGTGA.

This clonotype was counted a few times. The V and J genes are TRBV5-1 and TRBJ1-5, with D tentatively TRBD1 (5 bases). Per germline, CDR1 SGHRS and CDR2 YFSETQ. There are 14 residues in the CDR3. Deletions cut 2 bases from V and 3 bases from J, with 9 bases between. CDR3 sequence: CASSFGGDNQPQHF. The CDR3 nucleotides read TGCGCCAGCAGCTTTGGGGGTGACAATCAGCCCCAGCATTTT.

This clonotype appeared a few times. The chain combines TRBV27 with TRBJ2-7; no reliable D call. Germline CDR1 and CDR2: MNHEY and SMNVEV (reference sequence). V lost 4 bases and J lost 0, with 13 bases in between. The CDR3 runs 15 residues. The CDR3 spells CASSSTPQSSYEQYF. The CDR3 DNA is TGTGCCAGCAGTTCCACGCCCCAGAGCTCCTACGAGCAGTACTTC.